This entry features one TCR beta chain sequence. This entry is derived from a study of blood T cell repertoires in COVID-19. Study-level background: COVID-19 samples, acute and convalescent, were from the United States, Italy and Spain. Sources were T cells, B-cell-depleted T cells, or PBMCs; the material itself was cDNA or gDNA.

The junction had 8 bases not matched to a gene; V was cut back by 2 bases and J by 3 bases. The CDR3 has 19 residues. The V gene's germline CDR1 is SGHVS and CDR2 FQNEAQ. Per the original methods: Estimates of nucleated cell counts were drawn from the amplification of reference gene primers. This table comes from immunoSEQ multiplex PCR, and its TCRdb copy is limited to in-frame clones, with some not included. V and J calls and clone size come straight from that table; D and trimming were deduced from the DNA. The sample holds roughly 50,000 clones, more than 85% seen once. The J gene is TRBJ2-2, the V gene TRBV7-8, with 14 nucleotides matching TRBD2. Source material: peripheral blood. The receptor was derived from a man aged 45 to 65 with acute or convalescent COVID-19. CDR3 in amino acids: CASSLPRLAGGPYTGELFF. CDR3 coding DNA: TGTGCCAGCAGCTTACCTAGACTAGCGGGAGGGCCTTACACCGGGGAGCTGTTTTTT.